The clone carrying this T cell receptor beta chain was counted once. The data belong to a study of tumor-infiltrating lymphocytes in primary liver carcinoma. The source of the blood RNA was unsorted whole blood, and germline DNA was extracted as well. Researchers reported drawing 3.5 to 4 milliliters of peripheral blood before surgery. With around 450 ng total RNA as template and a constant-region primer, TCR beta cDNA was made. Three-round nested multiplex PCR performed with slightly modified ARM-PCR produced the TCR beta libraries. TCRdb used MiXCR to reprocess the multiplex PCR reads, holding one entry per CDR3 protein. The sample includes about 330,000 distinct CDR3 sequences, roughly 61% of them seen just once. The receptor was isolated from a man aged 35 to 55 with primary liver carcinoma and hepatitis B virus infection. The sample was peripheral blood.

DNA of the CDR3: TGTGCCAGCAGCTTAGGTTACGGGGGCTTGCTAGCGGGAGGGATCTACAATGAGCAGTTCTTC. Protein product: CASSLGYGGLLAGGIYNEQFF. The genes are TRBV11-2 and TRBJ2-1; the match to TRBD2 covers 12 bases. V was clipped by 1 base and J by 3 bases; unmatched bases: 16. Germline V gene lookup returns CDR1 SGHAT and CDR2 FQNNGV. CDR3 length: 21 residues. Based on the CDR3 plus reference TRBV11-2 and TRBJ2-1, the full variable domain is EAGVAQSPRYKIIEKRQSVAFWCNPISGHATLYWYQQILGQGPKLLIQFQNNGVVDDSQLPKDRFSAERLKGVDSTLKIQPAKLEDSAVYLCASSLGYGGLLAGGIYNEQFFGPGTRLTVL.